The rows below give T cell receptor beta chains drawn from one sample of a study of CD8+CD57+ T cells in acquired aplastic anemia. TCRdb independently ran MiXCR on the reads; one entry per CDR3 protein. The sample holds around 180,000 distinct CDR3 sequences; roughly 50% are singletons and the top ten take about 2%. The material sequenced was sorted CD4+, CD8+, or CD8+CD57+ T cells (not recorded which) from PBMCs. The receptors come from a human donor with aplastic anemia. Both conserved end residues are part of each CDR3. A D gene is named only where the DNA matches it firmly. Only some rows state a clone size, as once, few, many or a class for expanded clones.

clone size: .
CDR3 length: 13
D gene: .
J gene: TRBJ2-7
V gene: TRBV7-9
CDR3 protein: CASSGTATYEQYF
CDR3 DNA: TGTGCCAGCAGCGGGACCGCAACCTACGAGCAGTACTTC

clone size: .
CDR3 length: 10
D gene: .
J gene: TRBJ2-4
V gene: TRBV20-1
CDR3 protein: CSASPSPGYF
CDR3 DNA: TGCAGTGCTAGTCCCTCCCCGGGGTACTTC

clone size: .
CDR3 length: 11
D gene: .
J gene: TRBJ1-5
V gene: TRBV19
CDR3 protein: CASLRYQPQHF
CDR3 DNA: TGTGCCAGTCTGAGGTATCAGCCCCAGCATTTT

clone size: many
CDR3 length: 12
D gene: .
J gene: TRBJ2-1
V gene: TRBV20-1
CDR3 protein: CSAPGVKGEQFF
CDR3 DNA: TGCAGTGCTCCTGGAGTAAAGGGTGAGCAGTTCTTC

clone size: .
CDR3 length: 16
D gene: .
J gene: TRBJ1-6
V gene: TRBV11-2
CDR3 protein: CASSLVAGKYYSPLHF
CDR3 DNA: TGTGCCAGCAGCTTAGTGGCAGGGAAGTACTATTCACCCCTCCACTTT

clone size: few
CDR3 length: 16
D gene: .
J gene: TRBJ1-6
V gene: TRBV15
CDR3 protein: CATTALTGSYNSPLHF
CDR3 DNA: TGTGCCACCACTGCACTGACAGGATCCTATAATTCACCCCTCCACTTT

clone size: many
CDR3 length: 16
D gene: TRBD2
J gene: TRBJ2-3
V gene: TRBV20-1
CDR3 protein: CSVPGGTSGSPDTQYF
CDR3 DNA: TGCAGTGTACCTGGAGGGACTAGCGGGAGCCCAGATACGCAGTATTTT

clone size: .
CDR3 length: 13
D gene: TRBD1
J gene: TRBJ1-1
V gene: TRBV29-1
CDR3 protein: CSVNTGENTEAFF
CDR3 DNA: TGCAGCGTAAACACAGGGGAGAACACTGAAGCTTTCTTT

clone size: .
CDR3 length: 15
D gene: TRBD2
J gene: TRBJ2-7
V gene: TRBV28
CDR3 protein: CASSLSLAGRREQYF
CDR3 DNA: TGTGCCAGCAGTTTATCCCTAGCGGGCCGCCGGGAGCAGTACTTC

clone size: .
CDR3 length: 12
D gene: TRBD2
J gene: TRBJ2-7
V gene: TRBV20-1
CDR3 protein: CSARRGAYEQYF
CDR3 DNA: TGCAGTGCTAGACGGGGGGCCTACGAGCAGTACTTC

clone size: many
CDR3 length: 15
D gene: TRBD1
J gene: TRBJ1-4
V gene: TRBV5-1
CDR3 protein: CASSLDGQVYEKLFF
CDR3 DNA: TGCGCCAGCAGCTTGGACGGACAGGTCTATGAAAAACTGTTTTTT

clone size: many
CDR3 length: 15
D gene: TRBD1
J gene: TRBJ1-1
V gene: TRBV14
CDR3 protein: CASSQDPQGVAEAFF
CDR3 DNA: TGTGCCAGCAGCCAAGATCCTCAGGGGGTGGCTGAAGCTTTCTTT

clone size: .
CDR3 length: 13
D gene: .
J gene: TRBJ1-2
V gene: TRBV7-8
CDR3 protein: CASSLGGPGGYTF
CDR3 DNA: TGTGCCAGCAGCTTAGGGGGGCCTGGAGGCTACACCTTC